This note documents a single T cell receptor (beta chain) sequence. This CDR3 is built from 15 residues. From germline, CDR1 is SGHTA and CDR2 FQGNSA. Trimming cost V 3 bases and J 7 bases, with 16 bases left between them. These data come from a study of control samples from healthy donors and cancer patients. Assay: immunoSEQ multiplex PCR; the TCRdb copy retains only in-frame clones and omits some. Here the sample spans roughly 55,000 clones, roughly 87% being singletons. Material: blood. This TCR derives from a man aged 50-60 years in good health. V usage is TRBV7-2 and J usage is TRBJ2-1, with D possibly being TRBD2 (6 bases). CDR3: CASSFLAGGANEQFF. The DNA of the CDR3 is TGTGCCAGCAGCTTCTTAGCCGGCGGGGCTAATGAGCAGTTCTTC.